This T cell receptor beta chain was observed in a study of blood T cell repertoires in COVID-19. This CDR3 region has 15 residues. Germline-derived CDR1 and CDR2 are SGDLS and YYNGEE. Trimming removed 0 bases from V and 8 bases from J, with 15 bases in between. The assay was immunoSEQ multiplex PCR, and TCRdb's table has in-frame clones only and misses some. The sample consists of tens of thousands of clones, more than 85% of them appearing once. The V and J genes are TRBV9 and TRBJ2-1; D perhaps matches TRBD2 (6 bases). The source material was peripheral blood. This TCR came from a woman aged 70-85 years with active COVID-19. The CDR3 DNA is TGTGCCAGCAGCGTAGGTGGTGGAGGGCCCGATGAGCAGTTCTTC. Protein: CASSVGGGGPDEQFF. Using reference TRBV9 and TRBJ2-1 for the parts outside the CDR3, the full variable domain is DSGVTQTPKHLITATGQRVTLRCSPRSGDLSVYWYQQSLDQGLQFLIQYYNGEERAKGNILERFSAQQFPDLHSELNLSSLELGDSALYFCASSVGGGGPDEQFFGPGTRLTVL.